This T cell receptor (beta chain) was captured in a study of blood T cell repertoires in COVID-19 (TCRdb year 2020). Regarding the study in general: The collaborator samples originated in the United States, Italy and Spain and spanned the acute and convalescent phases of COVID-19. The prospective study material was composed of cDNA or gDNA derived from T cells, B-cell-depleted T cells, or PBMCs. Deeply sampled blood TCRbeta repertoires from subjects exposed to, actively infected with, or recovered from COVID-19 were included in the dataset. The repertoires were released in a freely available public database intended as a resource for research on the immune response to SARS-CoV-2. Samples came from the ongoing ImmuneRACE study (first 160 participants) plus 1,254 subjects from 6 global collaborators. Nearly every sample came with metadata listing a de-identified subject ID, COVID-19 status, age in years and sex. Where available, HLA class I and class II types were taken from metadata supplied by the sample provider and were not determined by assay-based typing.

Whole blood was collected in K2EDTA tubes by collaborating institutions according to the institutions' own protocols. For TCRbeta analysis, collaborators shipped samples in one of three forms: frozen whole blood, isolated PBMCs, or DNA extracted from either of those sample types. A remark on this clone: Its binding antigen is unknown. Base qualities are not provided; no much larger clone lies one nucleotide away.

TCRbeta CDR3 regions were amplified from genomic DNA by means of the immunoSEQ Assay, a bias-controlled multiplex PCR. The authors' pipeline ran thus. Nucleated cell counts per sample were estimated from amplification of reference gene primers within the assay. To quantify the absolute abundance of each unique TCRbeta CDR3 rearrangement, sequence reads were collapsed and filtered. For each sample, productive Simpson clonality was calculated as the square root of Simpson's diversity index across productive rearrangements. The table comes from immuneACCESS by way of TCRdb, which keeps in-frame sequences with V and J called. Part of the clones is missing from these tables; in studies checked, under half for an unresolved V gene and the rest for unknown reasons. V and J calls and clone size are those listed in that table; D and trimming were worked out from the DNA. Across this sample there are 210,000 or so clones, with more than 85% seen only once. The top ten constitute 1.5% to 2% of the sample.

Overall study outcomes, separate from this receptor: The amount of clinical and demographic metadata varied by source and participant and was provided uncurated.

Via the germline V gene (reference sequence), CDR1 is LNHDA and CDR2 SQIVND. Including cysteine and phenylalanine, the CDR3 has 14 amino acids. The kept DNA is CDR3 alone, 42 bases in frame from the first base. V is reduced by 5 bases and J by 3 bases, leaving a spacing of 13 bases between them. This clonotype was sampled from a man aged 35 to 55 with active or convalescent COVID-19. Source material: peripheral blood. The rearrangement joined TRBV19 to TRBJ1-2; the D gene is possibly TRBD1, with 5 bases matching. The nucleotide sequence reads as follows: TGTGCCAGTAGTCTTCTAGACAGCCACTATGGCTACACCTTC. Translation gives CASSLLDSHYGYTF.